This T cell receptor beta chain was profiled in a study of radiation and T cells in renal cell carcinoma. With V trimmed by 2 bases and J by 1 base, 4 bases remained unmatched. The CDR3 has 15 residues. Germline CDR1 is SGHTS and CDR2 is YDEGEE. Sequenced by immunoSEQ multiplex PCR; TCRdb stores in-frame clones only, minus some. Of under 6,500 clones in the sample, approximately 59% were seen once. The treatment here: 15 Gy SBRT to primary tumor, nephrectomy 4 weeks later. V gene TRBV5-8 combines with J gene TRBJ2-7, with 9 bases identical to TRBD1. The sample in question was tumor tissue, obtained from a patient whose treatment included radiotherapy and nephrectomy. The origin of this receptor is a man aged 55 to 70 with renal cell carcinoma. The CDR3 sequence: CASSLLGTGSYEQYF. As DNA, the CDR3 is TGTGCCAGCAGCTTACTCGGGACAGGGTCCTACGAGCAGTACTTC.